These 15 T cell receptor beta chains originate from one sample sequenced in a study of molecular identifiers for immune sequencing clone quantification. TCRdb processed the PCR reads anew with MiXCR; each CDR3 protein has one entry. The sample has hundreds of thousands of distinct CDR3 sequences, just under 20% seen once; the top ten hold under 0.95%. The sample consisted of naive CD8+ T cells from blood, with Jurkat cell RNA spiked in. Indicated subset: FACS-sorted CD8+CD4-CCR7+CD45RA+ naive T cells. The receptors derive from a human donor in good health. Some libraries in this study had Jurkat cell RNA spiked in.

The chain joins TRBV3-2 to TRBJ2-7; TRBD1, the table's D call, was not compared with the DNA. TRBV3-2 is marked as a pseudogene. This CDR3 is 16 amino acids long. The CDR3 here is CASLPHRDRGNGEQYF. The DNA of the CDR3 is TGTGCCAGCCTCCCACACCGGGACAGGGGGAACGGCGAGCAGTACTTC.

With respect to this clonotype: A much larger clone lies a single base off, so this may be a read error. The chain carries TRBV20-1 and TRBJ2-7; D uncertain. In germline, CDR1 is DFQATT, CDR2 SNEGSKA (reference sequence). Deletions cut 0 bases from V and 3 bases from J, with 9 bases between. CDR3 length equals 13 residues. CDR3: CSAREVLGYEQYF. The CDR3 DNA is TGCAGTGCTAGAGAGGTTTTGGGCTACGAGCAGTACTTC.

This clonotype appeared many times. CDR3 in DNA: TGTGCCAGCAGCGTAGGGCTAGCGACCCTCACAGATACGCAGTATTTT. It codes for CASSVGLATLTDTQYF. The chain is built from TRBV9 and TRBJ2-3; D may be TRBD2 (6 bases). The CDR3 covers 16 residues. Germline CDR1 and CDR2: SGDLS and YYNGEE. Trimming left V 0 bases short and J 2 bases short, with 13 bases between.

Turning to this clonotype: Given a much more abundant clone one base away, this may be a read error. This chain links TRBV28 with TRBJ2-7; perhaps TRBD2 as D (6 bases). Per the germline V gene, CDR1 is MDHEN and CDR2 is SYDVKM. This CDR3 has 16 residues. Trimming removed 3 bases from V and 6 bases from J, with 21 bases in between. The CDR3 bases are TGTGCCAGCAGTTTCTGGCTGACAGAAACCGGGGGCGAGCAGTACTTC. Amino acids: CASSFWLTETGGEQYF.

About this clonotype: A much larger clone lies one base from this, so it may be a read error. The CDR3 does not close with the conserved phenylalanine or tryptophan, likely indicating a read error. The chain recombines TRBV2 with TRBJ1-5; a weak D match, TRBD1 (6 bases). The germline V and J ends were trimmed by 5 bases and 0 bases, with 11 bases remaining between them. This CDR3 is built from 15 residues. Per the germline V gene, CDR1 is SNHLY and CDR2 is FYNNEI. Here the CDR3 reads CASSTGQNSNQPQHS. The CDR3 DNA is TGTGCCAGCAGTACGGGACAAAATAGCAATCAGCCCCAGCATTCT.

Ten or more counts support this clonotype. This chain links TRBV29-1 with TRBJ2-7, with 7 bases that match TRBD1. The V gene end was trimmed by 6 bases and the J gene end by 1 base; junction bases not matched to a gene: 9. Germline values: CDR1 SQVTM, CDR2 ANQGSEA. The CDR3 length is 14 residues. CDR3 sequence reads: CSVRTDRASYEQYF. CDR3 in DNA: TGCAGCGTGCGAACAGACAGGGCTTCCTACGAGCAGTACTTC.

This clonotype has a count of ten or more. This chain links TRBV20-1 with TRBJ2-7; weak D call: TRBD1 (6 bases). Germline V gene sequence: CDR1 DFQATT, CDR2 SNEGSKA (reference sequence). CDR3 size: 14 residues. The V gene lost 0 bases and the J gene lost 6 bases, with 15 bases spanning the gap. The CDR3 here is CSARDGGWTSEQYF. CDR3 DNA sequence: TGCAGTGCTAGAGATGGGGGCTGGACCTCCGAGCAGTACTTC.

For the CDR3, the DNA is TGTGCCAGCAGTTTAGCGGGAGTTAGCACAGATACGCAGTATTTT. Its translation: CASSLAGVSTDTQYF. The V and J genes are TRBV27 and TRBJ2-3; 7 bases line up with TRBD2. The CDR3 spans 15 residues. Looked up from germline, CDR1 is MNHEY and CDR2 is SMNVEV (reference sequence). V was pared by 2 bases and J by 0 bases, with 2 bases of the junction left unmatched.

The sample holds many counts of this clonotype. The chain combines TRBV28 with TRBJ2-7; D unresolved. The CDR3 contains 14 residues. Trimming removed 6 bases from V and 6 bases from J, with 18 bases in between. The germline gives CDR1 MDHEN, CDR2 SYDVKM. The CDR3: CASRPTSLSSEQYF. DNA of the CDR3: TGTGCCAGCAGGCCCACCTCCCTCTCTAGCGAGCAGTACTTC.

For this clonotype: Germline is not matched at one junction end, which may reflect a read error. This chain links TRBV12-3 or TRBV12-4 with TRBJ1-2; a possible D gene is TRBD1 (6 bases). The CDR3 totals 17 residues. CDR3 nucleotides: TGTGCCAGCAGTCCATCACCTTCTTATCAGGGAACCGGGGGCTGCACCTTC. Protein sequence: CASSPSPSYQGTGGCTF.

This clonotype was picked up many times. The J gene is TRBJ2-3, the V gene TRBV6-6; D remains unclear. Per germline, CDR1 MNHNY and CDR2 SVGAGI (reference sequence). The CDR3 sequence is 13 residues long. V was clipped by 1 base and J by 0 bases, with 2 bases between them. In nucleotides, the CDR3 is TGTGCCAGCAGTTACTACAGCACAGATACGCAGTATTTT. Translation: CASSYYSTDTQYF.

Turning to this clonotype: A much larger clone sits a single nucleotide away, making a read error possible. V is TRBV11-2 and J is TRBJ1-1; maybe TRBD1 (5 bases). This CDR3 contains 14 residues. Germline CDR1 and CDR2: SGHAT and FQNNGV. Here the CDR3 reads CASSLAQGRTGAFF. The CDR3 coding sequence is TGTGCCAGCAGCTTAGCTCAGGGTCGGACTGGAGCTTTCTTT. Full variable domain (remainder filled in from reference TRBV11-2 and TRBJ1-1): EAGVAQSPRYKIIEKRQSVAFWCNPISGHATLYWYQQILGQGPKLLIQFQNNGVVDDSQLPKDRFSAERLKGVDSTLKIQPAKLEDSAVYLCASSLAQGRTGAFFGQGTRLTVV.

This clonotype was seen repeatedly, ten times or more. V gene TRBV3-1 combines with J gene TRBJ2-2; possibly TRBD2 for D (7 bases). Per germline, CDR1 LGHDT and CDR2 YNNKEL (reference sequence). V lost 4 bases and J 6 bases, leaving 27 bases between the germline ends. The CDR3 runs 19 residues. CDR3 nucleotides: TGTGCCAGCAGCCCCGGGGGGCAGGTGGCGAAAAAACACCCCGGGGAGCTGTTTTTT. Its protein product is CASSPGGQVAKKHPGELFF.

This clonotype was counted ten times or more. The rearrangement links TRBV4-3 to TRBJ1-3; unclear D gene. CDR3 length: 15 residues. Trimming took 4 bases from V and 0 from J, leaving 10 bases between them. Germline lookup yields CDR1 LGHNA and CDR2 YSLEER. The CDR3 loop reads CASSPGVSSGNTIYF. The DNA for the CDR3 is TGCGCCAGCAGCCCCGGGGTGTCCTCTGGAAACACCATATATTTT.

This clonotype occurred many times. This chain joins TRBV12-3 or TRBV12-4 and TRBJ2-7; possible D gene TRBD2, 5 bases. This CDR3 is built from 12 residues. Between the trimmed V and J ends, which lost 5 bases and 7 bases, there was a span of 12 bases. The CDR3 bases are TGTGCCAGCAGTAACACTAGTAGGGAGCAGTACTTC. Its translation: CASSNTSREQYF.